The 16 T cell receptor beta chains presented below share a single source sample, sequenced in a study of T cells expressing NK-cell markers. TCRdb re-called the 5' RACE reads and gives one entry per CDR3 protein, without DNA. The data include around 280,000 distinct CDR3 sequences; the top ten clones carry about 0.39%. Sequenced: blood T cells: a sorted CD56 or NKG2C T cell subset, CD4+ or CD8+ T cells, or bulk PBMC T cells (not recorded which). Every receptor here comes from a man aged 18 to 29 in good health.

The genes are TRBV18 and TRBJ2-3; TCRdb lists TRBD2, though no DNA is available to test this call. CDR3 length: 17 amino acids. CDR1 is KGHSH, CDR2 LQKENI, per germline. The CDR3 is CASSPPSSGRRADTQYF.

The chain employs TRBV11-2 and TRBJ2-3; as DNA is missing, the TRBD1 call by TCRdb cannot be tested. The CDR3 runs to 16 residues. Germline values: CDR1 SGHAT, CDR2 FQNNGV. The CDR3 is CASSLRRRTNTDTQYF.

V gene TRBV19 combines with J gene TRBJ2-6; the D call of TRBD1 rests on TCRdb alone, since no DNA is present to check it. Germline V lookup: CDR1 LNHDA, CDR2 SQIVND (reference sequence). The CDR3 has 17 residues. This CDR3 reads CASSKPGQLSGANVLTF.

The CDR3: CASSLEQRENEQYF. The chain joins TRBV7-2 to TRBJ2-7; the TCRdb D gene call, TRBD2, has no DNA to confirm it. Germline values: CDR1 SGHTA, CDR2 FQGNSA. The CDR3 runs to 14 residues.

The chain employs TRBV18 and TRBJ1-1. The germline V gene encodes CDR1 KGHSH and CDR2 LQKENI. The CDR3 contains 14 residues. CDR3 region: CASSPSSRETEAFF. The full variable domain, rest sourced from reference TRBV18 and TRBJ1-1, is NAGVMQNPRHLVRRRGQEARLRCSPMKGHSHVYWYRQLPEEGLKFMVYLQKENIIDESGMPKERFSAEFPKEGPSILRIQQVVRGDSAAYFCASSPSSRETEAFFGQGTRLTVV.

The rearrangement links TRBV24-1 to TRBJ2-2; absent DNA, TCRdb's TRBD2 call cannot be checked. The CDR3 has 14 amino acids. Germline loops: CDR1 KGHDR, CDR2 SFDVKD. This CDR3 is CATSRLAGAGELFF.

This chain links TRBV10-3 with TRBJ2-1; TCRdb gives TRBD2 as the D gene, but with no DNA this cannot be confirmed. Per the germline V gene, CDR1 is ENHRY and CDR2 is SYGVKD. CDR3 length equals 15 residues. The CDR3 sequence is CAISKTSGRSNEQFF.

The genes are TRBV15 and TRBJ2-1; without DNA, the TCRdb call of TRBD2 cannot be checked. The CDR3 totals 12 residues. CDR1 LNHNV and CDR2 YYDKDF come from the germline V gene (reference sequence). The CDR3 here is CATTTSGDEQFF.

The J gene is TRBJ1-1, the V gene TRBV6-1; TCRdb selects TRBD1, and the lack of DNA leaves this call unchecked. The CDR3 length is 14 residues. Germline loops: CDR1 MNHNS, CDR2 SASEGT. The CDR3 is CASSGYRANTEAFF.

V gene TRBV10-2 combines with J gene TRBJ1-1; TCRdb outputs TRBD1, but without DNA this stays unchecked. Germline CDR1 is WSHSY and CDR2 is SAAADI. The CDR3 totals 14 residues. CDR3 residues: CASRAQRVNTEAFF.

This CDR3 reads CSAVYREPQETQYF. The genes are TRBV29-1 and TRBJ2-5; there is no DNA to check the TCRdb D call of TRBD1. The CDR3 covers 14 residues. Germline V gene data show CDR1 as SQVTM and CDR2 as ANQGSEA.

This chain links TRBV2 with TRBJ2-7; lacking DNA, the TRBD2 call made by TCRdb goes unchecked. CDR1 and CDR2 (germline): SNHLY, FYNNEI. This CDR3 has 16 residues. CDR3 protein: CASRPGTSGRGYEQYF.

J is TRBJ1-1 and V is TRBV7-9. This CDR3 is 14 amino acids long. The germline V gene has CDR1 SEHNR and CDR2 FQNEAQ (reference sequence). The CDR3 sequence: CASSSDSSNTEAFF.

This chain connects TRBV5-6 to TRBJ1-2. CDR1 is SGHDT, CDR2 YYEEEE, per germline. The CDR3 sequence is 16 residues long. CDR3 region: CASSYPTTDPNYGYTF.

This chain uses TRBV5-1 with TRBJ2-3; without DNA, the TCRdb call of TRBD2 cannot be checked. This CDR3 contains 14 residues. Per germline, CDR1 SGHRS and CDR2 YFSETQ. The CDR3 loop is CASSGTGGPDTQYF.

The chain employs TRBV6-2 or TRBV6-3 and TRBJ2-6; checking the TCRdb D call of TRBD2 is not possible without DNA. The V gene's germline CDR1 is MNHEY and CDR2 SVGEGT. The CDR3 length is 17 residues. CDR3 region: CASSSGTENSGANVLTF.